The rows below give T cell receptor beta chains drawn from one sample of a study of cytomegalovirus exposure and HLA in healthy donors. Data came from immunoSEQ multiplex PCR; TCRdb stores just in-frame clones and leaves some out. Here the sample spans about 190,000 clones, about 81% being singletons. What was sequenced was PBMCs. The source of these receptors is a man aged 25-45 years in good health and CMV-seropositive. CDR3s include the opening cysteine and the closing phenylalanine or tryptophan. D genes are given only for firm matches. Some rows have no size entry. The others give once, few or many, or a class for an expanded clone.

J: TRBJ2-2; size: once; D: TRBD1; V: TRBV7-3; DNA: TGTGCCAGCAGCGTACAGGGGCCCCCAAGAGTGGGGGAGCTGTTTTTT; CDR3: CASSVQGPPRVGELFF
J: TRBJ2-6; size: .; D: .; V: TRBV4-1; DNA: TGCGCCAGCAGCCAACCACAGGGATCTGGGGCCAACGTCCTGACTTTC; CDR3: CASSQPQGSGANVLTF
J: TRBJ2-7; size: .; D: .; V: TRBV5-4; DNA: TGTGCCAGCAGCTTCCTCCGGGACAACTCCTACGAGCAGTACTTC; CDR3: CASSFLRDNSYEQYF
J: TRBJ1-6; size: .; D: TRBD1; V: TRBV5-1; DNA: TGCGCCAGCAGCGGGGGGGGACAGGGGACCTCACCCCTCCACTTT; CDR3: CASSGGGQGTSPLHF
J: TRBJ2-1; size: .; D: .; V: TRBV14; DNA: TGTGCCAGCAGCCAAGACGGCGGTGCGTTGGAGCAGTTCTTC; CDR3: CASSQDGGALEQFF
J: TRBJ1-1; size: .; D: .; V: TRBV21-1; DNA: TGTGCCAGCAGCAACAATACAGGGGGCCACACTGAAGCTTTCTTT; CDR3: CASSNNTGGHTEAFF
J: TRBJ1-1; size: .; D: .; V: TRBV19; DNA: TGTGCCAGTAGTATATCCAGGCTCGAAACTTTCTTT; CDR3: CASSISRLETFF
J: TRBJ2-3; size: .; D: .; V: TRBV6-6; DNA: TGTGCCAGCAGTCCATCAAAACTAGCACGCACAGATACGCAGTATTTT; CDR3: CASSPSKLARTDTQYF
J: TRBJ2-5; size: .; D: .; V: TRBV9; DNA: TGTGCCAGCAGCGCCGGGGACTCTAGGGAGACCCAGTACTTC; CDR3: CASSAGDSRETQYF
J: TRBJ1-6; size: .; D: .; V: TRBV5-8; DNA: TGTGCCAGCAGCTTGGGGTCAGCCTATAATTCACCCCTCCACTTT; CDR3: CASSLGSAYNSPLHF
J: TRBJ1-5; size: .; D: .; V: TRBV5-1; DNA: TGCGCCAGCAGCTCCGAGGGCCAACCCAATCAGCCCCAGCATTTT; CDR3: CASSSEGQPNQPQHF
J: TRBJ2-3; size: .; D: .; V: TRBV9; DNA: TGTGCCAGCAGCGTAGCTACGGCGGCCGCCTCCCCAGATACGCAGTATTTT; CDR3: CASSVATAAASPDTQYF
J: TRBJ2-1; size: .; D: .; V: TRBV9; DNA: TGTGCCAGCAGTCTCCAGTCCTACAATGAGCAGTTCTTC; CDR3: CASSLQSYNEQFF
J: TRBJ2-7; size: .; D: .; V: TRBV30; DNA: TGTGCCTGGCGCGGGATTACCTACGAGCAGTACTTC; CDR3: CAWRGITYEQYF
J: TRBJ1-6; size: few; D: .; V: TRBV10-1; DNA: TGCGCCAGCAGTGCGGGGGGGCGCAGGTCACCCCTCCACTTT; CDR3: CASSAGGRRSPLHF
J: TRBJ1-1; size: .; D: TRBD1; V: TRBV7-3; DNA: TGTGCCAGCAGCGTGGGGACAGCTGACGCTGAAGCTTTCTTT; CDR3: CASSVGTADAEAFF
J: TRBJ2-1; size: .; D: TRBD2; V: TRBV5-1; DNA: TGCGCCAGCAGCTTAACTGCCGGGACTACCCACAATGAGCAGTTCTTC; CDR3: CASSLTAGTTHNEQFF
J: TRBJ2-3; size: .; D: .; V: TRBV2; DNA: TGTGCCAGCAGTTTCCCGGGGGATACGCAGTATTTT; CDR3: CASSFPGDTQYF
J: TRBJ2-7; size: .; D: TRBD1; V: TRBV7-9; DNA: TGTGCCAGCAGCTTCCCCGAGGGGACAGTGGCCTACGAGCAGTACTTC; CDR3: CASSFPEGTVAYEQYF
J: TRBJ1-2; size: .; D: .; V: TRBV5-1; DNA: TGCGCCAGCAGCCCCGGGTCCGAATACTATGGCTACACCTTC; CDR3: CASSPGSEYYGYTF